The 27 T cell receptor beta chains presented below share a single source sample, sequenced in a study of T cell repertoires in cytomegalovirus infection. Antigens for these TCRs are unknown. MiXCR, applied by TCRdb to the reads, yields one record per CDR3 protein. Here the sample spans roughly 860,000 distinct CDR3 sequences, approximately 30% being singletons. Sequenced here: cultured CD8+ T cells from PBMCs, sampled from culture after CMV antigen stimulation. Receptor source: a human donor in good health (CMV status not recorded). Some clones in this sample may be carry-over from other donors' samples.

This chain joins TRBV28 and TRBJ2-7, with D perhaps matching TRBD2 (5 bases). Germline V gene lookup returns CDR1 MDHEN and CDR2 SYDVKM. This CDR3 spans 13 amino acids. Trimming took 6 bases from V and 2 from J, leaving 11 bases between them. Here the CDR3 DNA reads TGTGCCAGCAGCAGAGTCGGGGCCTACGAGCAGTACGTC. Translated, it gives CASSRVGAYEQYV.

V and J are TRBV29-1 and TRBJ2-1, with 8 positions matching TRBD1. Germline CDR1 SQVTM, CDR2 ANQGSEA. J was trimmed by 7 bases and V by 6 bases; bases with no gene match: 2. There are 11 residues in the CDR3. CDR3 nucleotides: TGCAGCGTGGACAGGGTGAATGAGCAGTTCTTC. Amino acid sequence: CSVDRVNEQFF.

The rearrangement uses TRBV4-3 and TRBJ2-2; D is perhaps TRBD1 (5 bases). Germline V gene sequence: CDR1 LGHNA, CDR2 YSLEER. V was pared by 0 bases and J by 0 bases, with 17 bases between. CDR3 length equals 19 residues. The CDR3 loop reads CASSQDSPDSYANTGELFF. In DNA, the CDR3 is TGCGCCAGCAGCCAAGATTCCCCAGACAGTTACGCGAACACCGGGGAGCTGTTTTTT.

This chain uses TRBV4-2 with TRBJ1-1; D gene unclear. Germline V gives CDR1 LGHNA, CDR2 YNFKEQ. The length of the CDR3 is 13 residues. The germline V and J ends were trimmed by 1 base and 7 bases, with 10 bases remaining between them. CDR3 sequence reads: CASSQGGDNEAFF. The CDR3 nucleotides read TGTGCCAGCAGCCAAGGAGGTGACAATGAAGCTTTCTTT.

This clonotype was picked up many times. This chain links TRBV12-3 or TRBV12-4 with TRBJ1-1; weak D call: TRBD1 (5 bases). V was pared by 3 bases and J by 4 bases, with 12 bases between. The CDR3 has 14 residues. The CDR3 loop is CASSLPGTGTEAFF. CDR3 coding DNA: TGTGCCAGCAGTTTGCCAGGGACCGGCACTGAAGCTTTCTTT.

V gene TRBV6-1 combines with J gene TRBJ2-7; D remains ambiguous. Trimming left V 6 bases short and J 8 bases short, with 5 bases between. Germline CDR1 reads MNHNS; CDR2 reads SASEGT. The CDR3 loop spans 9 amino acids. This CDR3 is CASSQKQYF. The CDR3 DNA follows: TGTGCCAGCAGCCAGAAGCAGTACTTC.

This clonotype has at least ten counts. One junction end disagrees with the germline gene, perhaps due to a read error. The V and J genes are TRBV7-7 and TRBJ2-2; D may be TRBD2 (6 bases). This CDR3 has 15 residues. Germline V CDR1 and CDR2: SSHAT, FNYEAQ (reference sequence). CDR3 sequence reads: CASSLGGGYTGELFF. CDR3 coding DNA: TGTGCTAGCAGCCTCGGGGGTGGATACACCGGGGAGCTGTTTTTT.

This clonotype turned up a few times. The chain carries TRBV19 and TRBJ2-3; the D gene could be TRBD1 or TRBD2 (5 bases each). V was shortened by 5 bases and J by 1 base, with 16 bases between the two germline ends. The length of the CDR3 is 16 residues. Looked up from germline, CDR1 is LNHDA and CDR2 is SQIVND (reference sequence). CDR3 region: CASSRLRDGRTDTQYF. CDR3 nucleotide sequence: TGTGCCAGTAGTCGTCTCCGGGACGGACGCACAGATACGCAGTATTTT.

The table lists this clonotype with many counts. This chain links TRBV3-1 with TRBJ2-1; TRBD1 agrees at 9 bases. This CDR3 is built from 14 residues. Germline-derived CDR1 and CDR2 are LGHDT and YNNKEL (reference sequence). The V segment lost 1 base and the J segment 8 bases; nucleotides outside the gene matches: 3. As DNA, the CDR3 is TGTGCCAGCAGCCAAGGGACAGGGGAACATGAGCAGTTCTTC. Its translation: CASSQGTGEHEQFF.

The rearrangement uses TRBV12-3 or TRBV12-4 and TRBJ2-5; possibly TRBD2 for D (6 bases). Trimming took 6 bases from V and 5 from J, leaving 13 bases between them. The CDR3 covers 13 residues. The CDR3 protein is CASREEGWETQYF. The DNA of the CDR3 is TGTGCCAGCAGAGAGGAGGGGTGGGAGACCCAGTACTTC.

This clonotype has at least ten counts. The chain uses TRBV7-9 and TRBJ2-1; D is uncertain. Trimming pared 4 bases from V and 7 bases from J, leaving 8 bases between. Germline V lookup: CDR1 SEHNR, CDR2 FQNEAQ (reference sequence). This CDR3 has 12 residues. DNA of the CDR3: TGTGCCAGCAGCTCCCGAGTGAATGAGCAGTTCTTC. It translates to CASSSRVNEQFF.

The chain carries TRBV6-5 and TRBJ2-5, with D perhaps given as TRBD1 or TRBD2 (5 bases each). Trimming took 3 bases from V and 0 from J, leaving 8 bases between them. Germline V gene data show CDR1 as MNHEY and CDR2 as SVGAGI. The CDR3 contains 14 residues. CDR3 coding DNA: TGTGCCAGCAGTTATCGGGACCACCAAGAGACCCAGTACTTC. Protein: CASSYRDHQETQYF.

V gene TRBV7-9 combines with J gene TRBJ1-6; D ambiguous. The germline V gene has CDR1 SEHNR and CDR2 FQNEAQ (reference sequence). The CDR3 contains 13 residues. The V end lost 5 bases, the J end lost 10 bases, and 12 bases lay between the germline ends. In DNA form, the CDR3 reads TGTGCCAGCAGCCAGCCACGAGTATCACCCCTCCACTTT. Its protein product is CASSQPRVSPLHF.

The table lists this clonotype with a few counts. J is TRBJ2-7 and V is TRBV6-2 or TRBV6-3; D gene uncertain. Trimming removed 6 bases from V and 4 bases from J, with 10 bases in between. The germline V gene encodes CDR1 MNHEY and CDR2 SVGEGT. The CDR3 has 12 amino acids. CDR3 bases: TGTGCCAGCAGGGACCCGAATTACGAGCAGTACGTC. This codes for CASRDPNYEQYV.

This clonotype has only a few counts. The gene calls are TRBV7-6 and TRBJ2-1; D ambiguous. Trimming pared 2 bases from V and 7 bases from J, leaving 6 bases between. Germline V gene data show CDR1 as SGHVS and CDR2 as FNYEAQ. This CDR3 contains 12 residues. DNA of the CDR3: TGTGCCAGCAGCTTAAAACTGAATGAGCAGTTCTTC. It codes for CASSLKLNEQFF. The variable domain in full, with the rest retrieved from reference TRBV7-6 and TRBJ2-1, is GAGVSQSPRYKVTKRGQDVALRCDPISGHVSLYWYRQALGQGPEFLTYFNYEAQQDKSGLPNDRFSAERPEGSISTLTIQRTEQRDSAMYRCASSLKLNEQFFGPGTRLTVL.

In its sample, this clonotype was seen many times. The rearrangement uses TRBV6-6 and TRBJ2-7; D tentatively fits TRBD1 or TRBD2 (5 bases each). V was clipped by 6 bases and J by 1 base, with 16 bases between them. The CDR3 consists of 15 residues. The germline V gene has CDR1 MNHNY and CDR2 SVGAGI (reference sequence). The CDR3 DNA follows: TGTGCCAGCAGCTCACTCCGGGACGGATCCTACGAGCAGTACTTC. Translation gives CASSSLRDGSYEQYF.

This clonotype was counted a few times. V usage is TRBV24-1 and J usage is TRBJ1-6; D uncertain. Looked up from germline, CDR1 is KGHDR and CDR2 is SFDVKD. This CDR3 region has 14 residues. Trimming stripped 5 bases from V and 7 bases from J, with 11 bases between. The CDR3 DNA reads TGTGCCACCAGTGGCCCCTCGAGGAATTCACCCCTCCACTTT. Encoded protein: CATSGPSRNSPLHF.

The rearrangement links TRBV4-3 to TRBJ2-7, with D perhaps TRBD2 (5 bases). Germline V gene sequence: CDR1 LGHNA, CDR2 YSLEER. This CDR3 has 13 residues. V was pared by 0 bases and J by 6 bases, with 9 bases between. This chain's CDR3 is CASSQDAGGEQYV. The CDR3 DNA sequence: TGCGCCAGCAGCCAAGATGCGGGTGGCGAGCAGTACGTC.

CDR3 in DNA: TGTGCCAGCAGTTTCTGGACAGGGCAAATAGACACAGATACGCAGTATTTT. This translates into CASSFWTGQIDTDTQYF. The chain employs TRBV12-3 or TRBV12-4 and TRBJ2-3; 8 nucleotides line up with TRBD1. This CDR3 comprises 17 residues. Trimming at V came to 3 bases and at J to 2 bases, leaving 10 bases not matched to a gene.

This clonotype was seen ten or more times. CDR3 residues: CASSSTSYQETQYF. In nucleotides, the CDR3 is TGTGCCAGCAGCTCGACAAGTTACCAAGAGACCCAGTACTTC. The chain combines TRBV7-8 with TRBJ2-5; D unresolved. This CDR3 region has 14 residues. Looked up from germline, CDR1 is SGHVS and CDR2 is FQNEAQ. The V gene lost 4 bases and the J gene lost 0 bases, with 9 bases spanning the gap.

This clonotype was counted between two and nine times. The chain links TRBV29-1 to TRBJ2-5; D not resolved. V was cut by 0 bases and J by 1 base, with 12 bases left in between. CDR1 and CDR2 (germline): SQVTM, ANQGSEA. This CDR3 has 15 amino acids. CDR3 region: CSVEDFPSIQETQYF. The CDR3 DNA follows: TGCAGCGTTGAAGATTTTCCCAGTATCCAAGAGACCCAGTACTTC.

This clonotype was seen many times. The chain employs TRBV7-6 and TRBJ2-1, with D unclear. Germline loops: CDR1 SGHVS, CDR2 FNYEAQ. The CDR3 totals 14 residues. V was cut by 2 bases and J by 8 bases, with 13 bases left in between. CDR3 region: CASSLLLQIDEQFF. DNA of the CDR3: TGTGCCAGCAGCTTACTTTTACAGATAGATGAGCAGTTCTTC.

The chain uses TRBV28 and TRBJ2-1, with D possibly being TRBD1 (5 bases). V was trimmed by 5 bases and J by 0 bases, leaving 26 bases between them. Germline V gives CDR1 MDHEN, CDR2 SYDVKM. The CDR3 extends over 20 amino acids. In DNA form, the CDR3 reads TGTGCCAGCAGTCCAAACCCCCTAACAGGTCTGCTTAGCTCCTACAATGAGCAGTTCTTC. It codes for CASSPNPLTGLLSSYNEQFF.

The V gene is TRBV19, the J gene TRBJ1-1, with D possibly matching TRBD1 (5 bases). The V gene's germline CDR1 is LNHDA and CDR2 SQIVND (reference sequence). Trimming left V 0 bases short and J 7 bases short, with 12 bases between. The CDR3 runs 14 residues. In DNA, the CDR3 is TGTGCCAGTAGTATAGATCCTTGGGGGAGTGAAGCTTTCTTT. It translates to CASSIDPWGSEAFF. The entire variable domain, with the rest obtained from reference TRBV19 and TRBJ1-1, is as follows: DGGITQSPKYLFRKEGQNVTLSCEQNLNHDAMYWYRQDPGQGLRLIYYSQIVNDFQKGDIAEGYSVSREKKESFPLTVTSAQKNPTAFYLCASSIDPWGSEAFFGQGTRLTVV.

The CDR3 DNA is TGTGCCAGCAGCCAGCCGGGACAGGGGGAGGGGACCCAGTACTTC. It specifies CASSQPGQGEGTQYF. This sequence joins TRBV14 and TRBJ2-5, with 11 bases identical to TRBD1. The germline gives CDR1 SGHDN, CDR2 FVKESK. J was trimmed by 7 bases and V by 3 bases; bases with no gene match: 7. This CDR3 is 15 amino acids long.

The V gene is TRBV6-2 or TRBV6-3, the J gene TRBJ2-7; D perhaps matches TRBD1 (6 bases). The CDR3 is 15 residues long. CDR1 and CDR2 from the germline V gene are MNHEY and SVGEGT. The V end was cut by 5 bases, the J end by 0 bases, with 14 bases between. The CDR3 reads CASSLGTSSSYEQYV. The CDR3 DNA follows: TGTGCCAGCAGTCTCGGGACATCGAGCTCCTACGAGCAGTACGTC.

The rearrangement uses TRBV29-1 and TRBJ2-2; D uncertain. V lost 4 bases and J 10 bases, leaving 13 bases between the germline ends. The CDR3 contains 12 residues. Germline-derived CDR1 and CDR2 are SQVTM and ANQGSEA. CDR3 protein: CSVVGPKEELFF. CDR3 DNA sequence: TGCAGCGTTGTGGGTCCGAAGGAGGAGCTGTTTTTT.